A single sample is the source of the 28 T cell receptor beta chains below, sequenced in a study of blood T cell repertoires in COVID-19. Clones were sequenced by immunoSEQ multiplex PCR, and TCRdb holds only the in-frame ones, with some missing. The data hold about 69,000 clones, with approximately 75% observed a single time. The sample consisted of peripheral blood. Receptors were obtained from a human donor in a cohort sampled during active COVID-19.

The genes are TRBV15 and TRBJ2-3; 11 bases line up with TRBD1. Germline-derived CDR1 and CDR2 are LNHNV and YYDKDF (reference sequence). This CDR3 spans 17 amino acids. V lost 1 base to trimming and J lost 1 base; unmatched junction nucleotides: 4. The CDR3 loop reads CATSRGGQGAGTDTQYF. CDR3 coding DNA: TGTGCCACCAGCAGAGGTGGACAGGGGGCCGGCACAGATACGCAGTATTTT.

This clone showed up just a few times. The CDR3 DNA follows: TGTGCCAGTAGTTCGACTGGACAGGGAGGCGAGCAGTACTTC. This sequence encodes CASSSTGQGGEQYF. The genes are TRBV19 and TRBJ2-7; TRBD1 aligns across 8 bases. Germline CDR1 reads LNHDA; CDR2 reads SQIVND (reference sequence). CDR3 size: 14 residues. Trimming removed 5 bases from V and 6 bases from J; junction bases left unmatched: 9.

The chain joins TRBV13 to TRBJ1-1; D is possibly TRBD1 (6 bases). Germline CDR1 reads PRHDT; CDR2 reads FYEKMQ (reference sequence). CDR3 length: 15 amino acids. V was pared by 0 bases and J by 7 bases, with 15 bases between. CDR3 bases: TGTGCCAGCAGCTTAGGCCGTGTGGGGGCCGTTGAAGCTTTCTTT. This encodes CASSLGRVGAVEAFF.

DNA for the CDR3: TGTGCCAGCAGCCTGCGGGGCACGGATGTAAAACTGTTTTTT. Its translation: CASSLRGTDVKLFF. The genes are TRBV11-2 and TRBJ1-4, with a possible D match to TRBD1 (5 bases). V was trimmed by 5 bases and J by 10 bases, leaving 17 bases between them. The CDR3 has 14 residues. Germline CDR1 SGHAT, CDR2 FQNNGV.

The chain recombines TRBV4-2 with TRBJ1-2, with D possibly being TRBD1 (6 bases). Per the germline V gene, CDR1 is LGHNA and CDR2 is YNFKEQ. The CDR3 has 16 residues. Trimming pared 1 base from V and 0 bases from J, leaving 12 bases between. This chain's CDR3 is CASSQGLDSANYGYTF. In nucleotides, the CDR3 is TGTGCCAGCAGCCAAGGTCTGGACAGCGCTAACTATGGCTACACCTTC.

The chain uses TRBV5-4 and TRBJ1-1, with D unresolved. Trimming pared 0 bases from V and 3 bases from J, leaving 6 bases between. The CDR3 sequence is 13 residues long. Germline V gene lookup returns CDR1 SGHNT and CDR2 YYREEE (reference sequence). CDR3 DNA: TGTGCCAGCAGCTTGGAAGAGGACACTGAAGCTTTCTTT. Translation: CASSLEEDTEAFF.

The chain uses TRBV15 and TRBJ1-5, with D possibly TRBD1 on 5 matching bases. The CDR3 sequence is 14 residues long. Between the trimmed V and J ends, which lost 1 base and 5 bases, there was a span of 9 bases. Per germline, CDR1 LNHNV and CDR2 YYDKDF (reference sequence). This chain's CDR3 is CATSRATGYQPQHF. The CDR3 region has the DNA TGTGCCACCAGCAGAGCTACAGGTTATCAGCCCCAGCATTTT.

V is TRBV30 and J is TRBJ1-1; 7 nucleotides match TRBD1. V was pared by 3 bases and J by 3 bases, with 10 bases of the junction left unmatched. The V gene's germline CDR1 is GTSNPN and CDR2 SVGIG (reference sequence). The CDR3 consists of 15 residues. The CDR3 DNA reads TGTGCCTGGAGGTTTGGACAGGTTTCGGACACTGAAGCTTTCTTT. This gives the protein CAWRFGQVSDTEAFF. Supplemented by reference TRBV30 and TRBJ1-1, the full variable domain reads SQTIHQWPATLVQPVGSPLSLECTVEGTSNPNLYWYRQAAGRGLQLLFYSVGIGQISSEVPQNLSASRPQDRQFILSSKKLLLSDSGFYLCAWRFGQVSDTEAFFGQGTRLTVV.

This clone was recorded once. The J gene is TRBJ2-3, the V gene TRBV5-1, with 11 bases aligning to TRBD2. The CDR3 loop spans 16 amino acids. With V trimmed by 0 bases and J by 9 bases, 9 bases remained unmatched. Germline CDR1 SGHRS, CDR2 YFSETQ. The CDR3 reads CASSLGTSGRTRTQYF. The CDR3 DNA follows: TGCGCCAGCAGCTTGGGAACTAGCGGGAGAACGAGAACGCAGTATTTT.

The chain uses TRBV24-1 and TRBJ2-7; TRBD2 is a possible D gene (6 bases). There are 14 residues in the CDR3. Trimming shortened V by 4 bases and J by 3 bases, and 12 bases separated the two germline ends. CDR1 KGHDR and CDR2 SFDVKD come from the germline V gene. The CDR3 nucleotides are TGTGCCACCAGTGAAACGGGAGCTAACTACGAGCAGTACTTC. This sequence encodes CATSETGANYEQYF.

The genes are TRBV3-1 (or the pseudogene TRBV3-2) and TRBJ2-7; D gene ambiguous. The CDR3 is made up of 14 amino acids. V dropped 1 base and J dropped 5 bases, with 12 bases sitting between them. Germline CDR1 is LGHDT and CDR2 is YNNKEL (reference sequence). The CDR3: CASSQGLEPNEQYF. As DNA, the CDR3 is TGTGCCAGCAGCCAAGGGCTAGAACCCAACGAGCAGTACTTC.

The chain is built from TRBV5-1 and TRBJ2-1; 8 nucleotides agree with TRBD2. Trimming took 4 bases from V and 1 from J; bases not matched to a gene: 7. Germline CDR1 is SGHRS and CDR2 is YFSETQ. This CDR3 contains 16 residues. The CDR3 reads CASSTLAGRSYNEQFF. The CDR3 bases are TGCGCCAGCAGCACATTAGCGGGAAGGTCCTACAATGAGCAGTTCTTC.

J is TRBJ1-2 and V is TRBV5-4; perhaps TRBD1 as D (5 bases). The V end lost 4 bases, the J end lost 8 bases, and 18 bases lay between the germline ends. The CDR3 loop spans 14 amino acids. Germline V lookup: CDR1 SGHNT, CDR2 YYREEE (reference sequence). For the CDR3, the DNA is TGTGCCAGCAGCCCCTCGGGCAGGGAGGCCGGCTACACCTTC. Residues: CASSPSGREAGYTF.

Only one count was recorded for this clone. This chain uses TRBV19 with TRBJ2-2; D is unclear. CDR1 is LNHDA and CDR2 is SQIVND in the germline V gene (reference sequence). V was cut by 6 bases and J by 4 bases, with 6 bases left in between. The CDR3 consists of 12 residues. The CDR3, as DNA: TGTGCCAGTAGGAGGCTCACCGGGGAGCTGTTTTTT. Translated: CASRRLTGELFF.

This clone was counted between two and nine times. The CDR3 loop is CASGLVSWGDIASEQYF. Written as DNA, the CDR3 is TGTGCTAGTGGTTTGGTATCGTGGGGTGACATAGCGAGCGAGCAGTACTTC. J is TRBJ2-7 and V is TRBV12-5, with D tentatively TRBD2 (5 bases). V lost 0 bases and J 6 bases, leaving 21 bases between the germline ends. The CDR3 loop spans 17 amino acids. CDR1 and CDR2 from the germline V gene are LGHNT and FRNRAP.

Written as DNA, the CDR3 is TGTGCCAGCAGCCCCCCCGGACTAGCCGGGACCGGGGAGCTGTTTTTT. Its protein is CASSPPGLAGTGELFF. The rearrangement joins TRBV4-2 to TRBJ2-2, with 8 positions matching TRBD2. Germline V gene data show CDR1 as LGHNA and CDR2 as YNFKEQ. V gave up 4 bases and J gave up 5 bases; unmatched junction bases: 9. The CDR3 spans 16 residues.

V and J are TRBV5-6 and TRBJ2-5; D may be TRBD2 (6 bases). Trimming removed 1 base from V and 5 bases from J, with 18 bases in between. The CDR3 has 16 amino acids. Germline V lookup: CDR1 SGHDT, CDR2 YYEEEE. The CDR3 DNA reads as TGTGCCAGCAGCTTGTTTCTGCGGGGCCTTAGCGAGACCCAGTACTTC. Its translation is CASSLFLRGLSETQYF.

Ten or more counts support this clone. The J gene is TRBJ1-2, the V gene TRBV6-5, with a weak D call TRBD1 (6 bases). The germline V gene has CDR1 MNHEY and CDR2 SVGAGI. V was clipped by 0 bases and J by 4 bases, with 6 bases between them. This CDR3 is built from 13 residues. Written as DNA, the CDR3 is TGTGCCAGCAGTTACTCGGACAGCTATGGCTACACCTTC. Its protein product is CASSYSDSYGYTF.

CDR3 coding DNA: TGTGCCAGCAGCTGGGTTGGGGGGGGCGGAAACACCATATATTTT. This sequence encodes CASSWVGGGGNTIYF. The V and J genes are TRBV5-4 and TRBJ1-3; the D gene is possibly TRBD1 (6 bases). The CDR3 totals 15 residues. Germline values: CDR1 SGHNT, CDR2 YYREEE (reference sequence). Trimming took 3 bases from V and 4 from J, leaving 14 bases between them.

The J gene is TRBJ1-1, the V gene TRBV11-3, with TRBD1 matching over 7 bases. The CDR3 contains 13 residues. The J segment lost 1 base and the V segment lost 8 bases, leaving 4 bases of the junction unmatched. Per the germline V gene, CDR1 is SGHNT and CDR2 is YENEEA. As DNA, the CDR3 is TGTGCCAGCGCCGGGACAGCGAACACTGAAGCTTTCTTT. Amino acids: CASAGTANTEAFF.

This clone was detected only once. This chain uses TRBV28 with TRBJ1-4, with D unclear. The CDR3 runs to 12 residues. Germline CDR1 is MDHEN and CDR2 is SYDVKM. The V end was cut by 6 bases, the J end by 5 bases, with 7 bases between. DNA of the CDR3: TGTGCCAGCAGGAGATCAAATGAAAAACTGTTTTTT. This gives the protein CASRRSNEKLFF.

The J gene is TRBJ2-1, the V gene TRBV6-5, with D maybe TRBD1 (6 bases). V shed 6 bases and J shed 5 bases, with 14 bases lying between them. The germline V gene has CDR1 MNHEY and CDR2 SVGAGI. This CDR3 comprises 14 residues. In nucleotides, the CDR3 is TGTGCCAGCAGCTGGGGGACATTGAACAATGAGCAGTTCTTC. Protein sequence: CASSWGTLNNEQFF.

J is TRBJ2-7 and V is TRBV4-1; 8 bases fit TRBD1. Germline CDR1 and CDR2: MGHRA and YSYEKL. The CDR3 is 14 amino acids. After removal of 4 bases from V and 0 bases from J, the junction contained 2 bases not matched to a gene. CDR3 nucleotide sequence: TGCGCCAGCAGCCGTGGACAGGGCTCCTACGAGCAGTACTTC. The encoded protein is CASSRGQGSYEQYF.

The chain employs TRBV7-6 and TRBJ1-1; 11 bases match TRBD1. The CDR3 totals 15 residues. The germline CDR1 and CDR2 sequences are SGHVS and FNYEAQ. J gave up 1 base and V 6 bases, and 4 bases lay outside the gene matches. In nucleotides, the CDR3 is TGTGCCAGCAGTCGGACAGGGGGCGGGAACACTGAAGCTTTCTTT. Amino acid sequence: CASSRTGGGNTEAFF.

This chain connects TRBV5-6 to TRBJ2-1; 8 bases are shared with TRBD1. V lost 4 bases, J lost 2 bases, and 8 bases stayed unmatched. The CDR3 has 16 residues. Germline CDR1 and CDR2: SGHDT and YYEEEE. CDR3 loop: CASSLGDRSPYNEQFF. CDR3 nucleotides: TGTGCCAGCAGCCTTGGGGACAGGAGCCCCTACAATGAGCAGTTCTTC.

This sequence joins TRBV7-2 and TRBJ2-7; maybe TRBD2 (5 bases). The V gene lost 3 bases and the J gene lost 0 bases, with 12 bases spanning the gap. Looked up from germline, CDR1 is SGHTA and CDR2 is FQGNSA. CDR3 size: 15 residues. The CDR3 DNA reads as TGTGCCAGCAGCTTCGGACGGGGATCCTCCTACGAGCAGTACTTC. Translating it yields CASSFGRGSSYEQYF.

This CDR3 reads CASSPKTDSVFTDTQYF. The CDR3 coding sequence is TGTGCCAGCTCACCTAAGACAGATTCGGTCTTTACAGATACGCAGTATTTT. The chain carries TRBV18 and TRBJ2-3; possible D gene TRBD1, 5 bases. The length of the CDR3 is 17 residues. V was cut by 3 bases and J by 3 bases, with 19 bases left in between. CDR1 is KGHSH and CDR2 is LQKENI in the germline V gene.

The CDR3 loop reads CASSLEGQGTIEAFF. The CDR3 DNA reads TGCGCCAGCAGCCTAGAGGGACAGGGTACAATTGAAGCTTTCTTT. The chain couples TRBV4-1 to TRBJ1-1, with 9 positions matching TRBD1. Germline assignment: CDR1 MGHRA and CDR2 YSYEKL. V shed 4 bases and J 7 bases; nucleotides not matched to a gene: 10. This CDR3 has 15 amino acids.